This is a list of T cell receptor beta chains from one sample in a study of shared clonotypes between healthy human individuals. Profiled with immunoSEQ multiplex PCR; TCRdb holds only in-frame clones, not every one. The sample lists some 1.5 million clones, under 99% occurring once. The sample consisted of naive CD4+ T cells sorted from blood. These receptors were obtained from a man aged 30 to 45 in good health. Both conserved end residues are part of each CDR3. A D gene is named only where the DNA matches it firmly. Size values are once, few and many counts, or a class for expanded clones, and some rows have none.

>TRBD1|NA|TRBJ2-7|TRBV28
TGTGCCAGCAGACCCGGGACAGAATATCCCTACGAGCAGTACTTC
CASRPGTEYPYEQYF
>NA|NA|TRBJ2-5|TRBV7-9
TGTGCCAGCAGCGCAGCGAGGGTGTACCAAGAGACCCAGTACTTC
CASSAARVYQETQYF
>TRBD1|NA|TRBJ2-5|TRBV6-5
TGTGCCAGCAGTCAAGGGGACAGGGAGTACTTC
CASSQGDREYF
>NA|NA|TRBJ1-5|TRBV28
TGTGCCAGCAGTTTTATGGGTAGCAATCAGCCCCAGCATTTT
CASSFMGSNQPQHF
>NA|NA|TRBJ2-1|TRBV5-4
TGTGCCAGCAGCTTGGCCGGGCAACCCAAGAATGAGCAGTTCTTC
CASSLAGQPKNEQFF
>NA|once|TRBJ2-7|TRBV15
TGTGCCACCAGCAGAGACCCTACAGGGTACGAGCAGTACTTC
CATSRDPTGYEQYF
>NA|NA|TRBJ2-3|TRBV19
TGTGCCAGTAGTATGGGCGGGACCTACACAGATACGCAGTATTTT
CASSMGGTYTDTQYF
>NA|NA|TRBJ2-1|TRBV27
TGTGCCAGCAGTTTAAGGCAGGGGGGCAATGAGCAGTTCTTC
CASSLRQGGNEQFF
>NA|NA|TRBJ2-7|TRBV5-1
TGCGCCAGCAGCTTGGCCGCAGGGGAGGTTGGGGAGCAGTACTTC
CASSLAAGEVGEQYF
>TRBD1|once|TRBJ2-3|TRBV2
TGTGCCAGCAGTGAAGGGGGGACAGGGAGCACAGATACGCAGTATTTT
CASSEGGTGSTDTQYF
>NA|NA|TRBJ2-3|TRBV6-1
TGTGCCAGCAGTGAACGTCAGGGCCAGACAGATACGCAGTATTTT
CASSERQGQTDTQYF
>NA|once|TRBJ2-2|TRBV27
TGTGCCAGCAGTTTATTCCCCGGGGGGAACACCGGGGAGCTGTTTTTT
CASSLFPGGNTGELFF
>NA|NA|TRBJ2-7|TRBV19
TGTGCCAGTAGTATGGGACTTCAATACGAGCAGTACTTC
CASSMGLQYEQYF
>NA|NA|TRBJ2-5|TRBV18
TGTGCCAGCTCACCATTAGGGCAAGAGACCCAGTACTTC
CASSPLGQETQYF
>NA|NA|TRBJ2-7|TRBV7-8
TGTGCCAGCAGCCGTCTGACGGGAGAGGCCAGCTACGAGCAGTACTTC
CASSRLTGEASYEQYF
>TRBD2|NA|TRBJ2-7|TRBV7-9
TGTGCCAGCAGCTTATTAGCGGGCTCCTACGAGCAGTACTTC
CASSLLAGSYEQYF
>TRBD2|NA|TRBJ2-1|TRBV5-1
TGCGCCAGCAGCTGGGGACTAGCGGGAGCTTCCTACAATGAGCAGTTCTTC
CASSWGLAGASYNEQFF
>NA|NA|TRBJ1-1|TRBV11-2
TGTGCCAGCAGCTTCCCTGGCGGGGGAAGCACTGAAGCTTTCTTT
CASSFPGGGSTEAFF
>NA|NA|TRBJ1-1|TRBV10-3
TGTGCCATCAGACAGAACACTGAAGCTTTCTTT
CAIRQNTEAFF
>NA|NA|TRBJ2-1|TRBV18
TGTGCCAGCTCACCGGACAGTTCAAATGAGCAGTTCTTC
CASSPDSSNEQFF
>NA|NA|TRBJ2-7|TRBV10-1
TGCGCCAGCAGTGAGTCAGGGACACTGTGGGAGCAGTACTTC
CASSESGTLWEQYF
>NA|NA|TRBJ2-7|TRBV27
TGTGCCAGCAGTTTATTTTTAGGGGTGACTTACGAGCAGTACTTC
CASSLFLGVTYEQYF
>TRBD1|NA|TRBJ2-7|TRBV4-1
TGCGCCAGCAGCCAAGATCCACAGGGGCGCGGAGAGGAGCAGTACTTC
CASSQDPQGRGEEQYF
>NA|NA|TRBJ2-7|TRBV30
TGTGCCTGGAGTGTACTTCCGGCGGGGCCCTACGAGCAGTACTTC
CAWSVLPAGPYEQYF
>TRBD2|NA|TRBJ2-7|TRBV7-2
TGTGCCAGCAGCTTAGGGCTAGCGGGAGGAAACTACGAGCAGTACTTC
CASSLGLAGGNYEQYF
>NA|NA|TRBJ2-7|TRBV5-1
TGCGCCAGCAGCCCGGAGCGGAGCCCCTCCTACGAGCAGTACTTC
CASSPERSPSYEQYF
>TRBD1|NA|TRBJ1-6|TRBV9
TGTGCCAGCAGCGACCTGAGGACAGGCTATAATTCACCCCTCCACTTT
CASSDLRTGYNSPLHF
>NA|NA|TRBJ2-1|TRBV18
TGTGCCAGCTCACCAATAATCTCAGCCGGACACTCCTACAATGAGCAGTTCTTC
CASSPIISAGHSYNEQFF
>NA|NA|TRBJ2-2|TRBV7-3
TGTGCCAGCAGAACCTGGAGCGGGCAGAGGACCGGGGAGCTGTTTTTT
CASRTWSGQRTGELFF
>TRBD1|NA|TRBJ2-2|TRBV15
TGTGCCACCAGCAGGCCAGGGACAGGGGGCGCATTTACCGGGGAGCTGTTTTTT
CATSRPGTGGAFTGELFF
>NA|NA|TRBJ1-5|TRBV6-8
TGTGCCAGCAGTCCCAATTTTGCCACCCCATTGGTGAATAGCAATCAGCCCCAGCATTTT
CASSPNFATPLVNSNQPQHF
>TRBD1|NA|TRBJ2-1|TRBV15
TGTGCCACCAGCAGAGAAAGGACAGGGGGCTATGAGCAGTTCTTC
CATSRERTGGYEQFF
>NA|NA|TRBJ2-3|TRBV5-1
TGCGCCAGCAGCTTGGGTTGGGATACGCAGTATTTT
CASSLGWDTQYF